Listed below are T cell receptor beta chains from one sample, sequenced in a study of T cell repertoires in cytomegalovirus infection. TCRdb re-called the reads through MiXCR, storing one row per CDR3 protein. Counted here are 75,000 to 100,000 distinct CDR3 sequences, under 55% occurring once; the ten biggest clones make up approximately 93%. For these receptors, no antigen is known. Specimen: CD8+ T cells from cultured PBMCs, collected from culture after CMV antigen stimulation. The origin of the receptors is a human donor in good health (CMV status not recorded). Some clones in this sample may be carry-over from other donors' samples. Both conserved end residues are trimmed from each CDR3.

cdr3_aa j_call v_call
ASSLFFSGSYGYT TRBJ1-2 TRBV7-9
ASSPDRDRDEQY TRBJ2-7 TRBV14
ASSIGGGRNIQY TRBJ2-4 TRBV19
AISEGGGPTDTQY TRBJ2-3 TRBV10-3
ASSLASSGEWGSDTDTQY TRBJ2-3 TRBV5-6
ASSLTPNEQF TRBJ2-1 TRBV7-3
ASTRTGGGTDTQY TRBJ2-3 TRBV7-4
ASSWFPQGNYGYT TRBJ1-2 TRBV7-2
ASSWTSGATSSYNEQF TRBJ2-1 TRBV28
ASLSKRDTGELF TRBJ2-2 TRBV19
ASSSRGGTGDYGYT TRBJ1-2 TRBV19
ASTAGGTRQETQY TRBJ2-5 TRBV7-6
ASSLAYTPNENLF TRBJ1-4 TRBV7-6
ASSRSGGTYNEQF TRBJ2-1 TRBV2
ASSPDGAPDTQY TRBJ2-3 TRBV11-2
ASSLSETQY TRBJ2-5 TRBV5-4
ASSRNSGTGELF TRBJ2-2 TRBV11-2
ASSLSGVTYEQY TRBJ2-7 TRBV7-9
ASSFEGWETQY TRBJ2-5 TRBV12-3/TRBV12-4
SARDFAAREQY TRBJ2-7 TRBV20-1
ASSLVVRLNGQYEAF TRBJ1-1 TRBV12-3/TRBV12-4
AIRPQGASTGELF TRBJ2-2 TRBV10-3
ASSESGTSGIILAPYEQY TRBJ2-7 TRBV6-1
ASSSLPVSTEAF TRBJ1-1 TRBV6-6